This T cell receptor (beta chain) was retrieved from a study of blood T cells in healthy people across ages. The authors ran a second PCR of about 6 to 11 cycles using a sample-barcoded 5' primer and a J-beta primer mix. Each TCR beta cDNA got a 12-nucleotide random molecular identifier. TCRdb called the 5' RACE reads again in MiXCR, with one record for every CDR3 protein. Of 710,000 or so distinct CDR3 sequences listed, about a fifth were seen once; the top ten hold roughly 22%. CDR1 SSHAT and CDR2 FNYEAQ come from the germline V gene (reference sequence). The CDR3 loop spans 15 amino acids. No fewer than 6 million PBMCs went into each sample. As concerns this clonotype: Antigen unknown. The junction departs from germline at one end; a sequencing error may be responsible.

Points from the study as a whole: Diversity was estimated from one million T cells, and these estimates were considered underestimates.

This receptor was identified in a man aged 70 or older in good health. This sequence joins TRBV7-7 and TRBJ2-5, with D possibly TRBD2 on 6 matching bases. Gene TRBJ2-7 matches the end of the DNA better, so the J call may be wrong. The sequenced sample consisted of blood. The CDR3 protein is CASSLAPGDAYEQYF. In DNA, the CDR3 is TGCGCTAGCAGCTTAGCGCCGGGGGACGCCTACGAGCAGTACTTC.